A selection of T cell receptor beta chains follows, all from one sample in a study of cytomegalovirus exposure and HLA in healthy donors. Sequenced by immunoSEQ multiplex PCR; TCRdb stores in-frame clones only, minus some. The sample holds 150,000 to 200,000 clones; roughly 80% are singletons and the top ten take 1.5% to 2.5%. The sequencing sample was made of PBMCs. The receptors originated from a man aged 18 to 29 in good health and CMV-seronegative. Each CDR3 is given with its conserved first and last residue. The D gene is left open where the match is weak. Some rows mark clone size as missing; the rest say once, few, many or name a class of expanded clone.

V: TRBV5-1
J: TRBJ2-5
size: .
D: TRBD2
CDR3: CASSLGLAGGTQETQYF
DNA: TGCGCCAGCAGCTTGGGTCTAGCGGGGGGCACCCAAGAGACCCAGTACTTC

V: TRBV6-7
J: TRBJ1-5
size: .
D: .
CDR3: CASSPDCPSNQPQHF
DNA: TGTGCCAGCAGTCCGGACTGCCCAAGCAATCAGCCCCAGCATTTT

V: TRBV9
J: TRBJ1-4
size: .
D: .
CDR3: CASSVGGANEKLFF
DNA: TGTGCCAGCAGCGTAGGCGGAGCTAATGAAAAACTGTTTTTT

V: TRBV29-1
J: TRBJ1-1
size: .
D: .
CDR3: CSVYFDAENTEAFF
DNA: TGCAGCGTGTACTTTGACGCGGAGAACACTGAAGCTTTCTTT

V: TRBV2
J: TRBJ1-1
size: .
D: .
CDR3: CASRRGGGRNTEAFF
DNA: TGTGCCAGCAGACGGGGAGGGGGGAGGAACACTGAAGCTTTCTTT

V: TRBV29-1
J: TRBJ2-3
size: .
D: .
CDR3: CSVTQGFGASTDTQYF
DNA: TGCAGCGTTACACAGGGTTTCGGGGCTAGCACAGATACGCAGTATTTT

V: TRBV7-9
J: TRBJ1-1
size: .
D: .
CDR3: CSSSFGGNTEAFF
DNA: TGTTCCAGCAGCTTCGGGGGGAACACTGAAGCTTTCTTT

V: TRBV7-2
J: TRBJ2-7
size: few
D: TRBD2
CDR3: CASSLESLAGGEQYF
DNA: TGTGCCAGCAGCTTAGAGTCCCTAGCGGGAGGCGAGCAGTACTTC

V: TRBV18
J: TRBJ2-5
size: .
D: .
CDR3: CASSPNSVETQYF
DNA: TGTGCCAGCTCACCAAATTCCGTCGAGACCCAGTACTTC

V: TRBV6-5
J: TRBJ1-1
size: .
D: .
CDR3: CASSYTVNTEAFF
DNA: TGTGCCAGCAGTTACACGGTGAACACTGAAGCTTTCTTT

V: TRBV10-2
J: TRBJ2-2
size: .
D: TRBD2
CDR3: CASRGTSGTTGELFF
DNA: TGCGCCAGCAGGGGGACTAGCGGAACGACCGGGGAGCTGTTTTTT

V: TRBV4-2
J: TRBJ1-3
size: .
D: TRBD1
CDR3: CASSLVEGADSGNTIYF
DNA: TGTGCCAGCAGCCTGGTCGAGGGGGCTGACTCTGGAAACACCATATATTTT

V: TRBV2
J: TRBJ2-6
size: .
D: TRBD1
CDR3: CASSETSGQDTSGANVLTF
DNA: TGTGCCAGCAGTGAAACCTCGGGACAGGACACCTCTGGGGCCAACGTCCTGACTTTC

V: TRBV2
J: TRBJ2-7
size: .
D: .
CDR3: CASTQDTYEQYF
DNA: TGTGCCAGCACCCAGGATACCTACGAGCAGTACTTC

V: TRBV19
J: TRBJ2-1
size: .
D: TRBD2
CDR3: CASSIDLLAGAYEQFF
DNA: TGTGCCAGTAGTATAGATCTTCTAGCGGGGGCCTATGAGCAGTTCTTC

V: TRBV5-6
J: TRBJ2-6
size: .
D: TRBD1
CDR3: CASNPGQGFSGANVLTF
DNA: TGTGCCAGCAATCCGGGACAGGGTTTTTCTGGGGCCAACGTCCTGACTTTC

V: TRBV18
J: TRBJ2-5
size: .
D: TRBD1
CDR3: CASSPQQGQEAVYF
DNA: TGTGCCAGCTCACCACAACAGGGACAGGAAGCCGTCTACTTC

V: TRBV10-3
J: TRBJ2-7
size: .
D: TRBD2
CDR3: CAISGLTSGPYEQYF
DNA: TGTGCCATCAGTGGATTGACTAGCGGGCCCTACGAGCAGTACTTC

V: TRBV5-4
J: TRBJ2-2
size: .
D: .
CDR3: CASSLGLQRSVPGELFF
DNA: TGTGCCAGCAGCTTGGGGTTGCAGCGCTCCGTCCCCGGGGAGCTGTTTTTT

V: TRBV7-9
J: TRBJ1-1
size: .
D: .
CDR3: CSSSLGNRRGTEAFF
DNA: TGTTCCAGCAGCTTAGGGAACAGGAGGGGCACTGAAGCTTTCTTT

V: TRBV19
J: TRBJ2-1
size: .
D: .
CDR3: CASSIRGPSGDEQFF
DNA: TGTGCCAGTAGTATTAGAGGGCCATCGGGCGATGAGCAGTTCTTC

V: TRBV25-1
J: TRBJ2-7
size: .
D: TRBD1
CDR3: CASSGPTGLSEQYF
DNA: TGTGCCAGCAGTGGGCCGACAGGGCTATCCGAGCAGTACTTC

V: TRBV18
J: TRBJ1-2
size: .
D: .
CDR3: CASSPRTTERDGYTF
DNA: TGTGCCAGCTCACCGCGCACCACAGAGCGGGATGGCTACACCTTC

V: TRBV14
J: TRBJ2-1
size: .
D: .
CDR3: CASSQDSYNEQFF
DNA: TGTGCCAGCAGCCAAGATAGCTACAATGAGCAGTTCTTC

V: TRBV6-5
J: TRBJ1-1
size: once
D: .
CDR3: CASSYRVRNTEAFF
DNA: TGTGCCAGCAGTTACCGAGTTCGTAACACTGAAGCTTTCTTT

V: TRBV4-1
J: TRBJ2-1
size: .
D: TRBD2
CDR3: CASSQDPSGGARVQFF
DNA: TGCGCCAGCAGCCAAGACCCTAGCGGGGGGGCACGGGTACAGTTCTTC

V: TRBV27
J: TRBJ1-4
size: .
D: TRBD1
CDR3: CASSPIQGYASNEKLFF
DNA: TGTGCCAGCAGCCCCATACAGGGGTACGCGTCCAATGAAAAACTGTTTTTT

V: TRBV9
J: TRBJ1-5
size: .
D: .
CDR3: CASSPEGGAHQPQHF
DNA: TGTGCCAGCAGCCCCGAGGGAGGGGCGCATCAGCCCCAGCATTTT

V: TRBV6-1
J: TRBJ2-7
size: .
D: TRBD1
CDR3: CASSTPDRGPYEQYF
DNA: TGTGCCAGCAGTACCCCGGACAGGGGTCCGTACGAGCAGTACTTC

V: TRBV5-6
J: TRBJ1-2
size: few
D: TRBD1
CDR3: CASSSDRGSYGYTF
DNA: TGTGCCAGCAGCTCTGACAGGGGAAGCTATGGCTACACCTTC

V: TRBV7-2
J: TRBJ1-1
size: .
D: .
CDR3: CASSRSENTEAFF
DNA: TGTGCCAGCAGCCGATCAGAGAACACTGAAGCTTTCTTT

V: TRBV5-4
J: TRBJ2-3
size: .
D: TRBD2
CDR3: CASSYLGLAGGESQYF
DNA: TGTGCCAGCAGCTACCTTGGACTAGCGGGGGGGGAGTCGCAGTATTTT

V: TRBV10-3
J: TRBJ2-2
size: .
D: TRBD2
CDR3: CAARAGGHSTGELFF
DNA: TGTGCCGCGAGGGCGGGAGGGCACTCCACCGGGGAGCTGTTTTTT

V: TRBV6-5
J: TRBJ2-7
size: .
D: TRBD1
CDR3: CASNLLQGIGEQYF
DNA: TGTGCCAGCAACCTACTACAGGGGATTGGGGAGCAGTACTTC

V: TRBV28
J: TRBJ2-1
size: .
D: .
CDR3: CASRIDRFRYNEQFF
DNA: TGTGCCAGCAGGATCGACAGGTTCCGCTACAATGAGCAGTTCTTC

V: TRBV19
J: TRBJ1-5
size: .
D: .
CDR3: CASSIGDRFNQPQHF
DNA: TGTGCCAGTAGTATCGGCGACAGATTCAATCAGCCCCAGCATTTT

V: TRBV4-3
J: TRBJ2-7
size: few
D: TRBD1
CDR3: CASSLGQGPYEQYF
DNA: TGCGCCAGCAGCCTTGGACAGGGACCCTACGAGCAGTACTTC

V: TRBV7-9
J: TRBJ1-1
size: .
D: .
CDR3: CASSLGRENTEAFF
DNA: TGTGCCAGCAGCTTAGGACGGGAGAACACTGAAGCTTTCTTT

V: TRBV28
J: TRBJ1-6
size: once
D: .
CDR3: CASTFAGGWDNSPLHF
DNA: TGTGCCAGCACCTTCGCGGGGGGTTGGGATAATTCACCCCTCCACTTT

V: TRBV10-3
J: TRBJ2-1
size: .
D: TRBD2
CDR3: CAITLEGSGSYEQFF
DNA: TGTGCCATCACCCTCGAGGGAAGCGGGAGCTATGAGCAGTTCTTC

V: TRBV19
J: TRBJ2-5
size: .
D: .
CDR3: CASSSEETQYF
DNA: TGTGCCAGTAGTTCAGAAGAGACCCAGTACTTC

V: TRBV7-9
J: TRBJ2-3
size: .
D: .
CDR3: CSSSLATSTDTQYF
DNA: TGTTCCAGCAGCTTAGCGACTAGTACCGATACGCAGTATTTT

V: TRBV9
J: TRBJ2-1
size: .
D: TRBD2
CDR3: CASSTYGTSGDNEQFF
DNA: TGTGCCAGCAGCACCTACGGGACTAGCGGTGACAATGAGCAGTTCTTC

V: TRBV19
J: TRBJ1-5
size: .
D: .
CDR3: CASSDSSGYSNQPQHF
DNA: TGTGCCAGTAGTGACAGCAGCGGGTATAGCAATCAGCCCCAGCATTTT

V: TRBV5-1
J: TRBJ1-3
size: .
D: TRBD1
CDR3: CASSKSGQGSGNTIYF
DNA: TGCGCCAGCAGCAAGTCGGGACAGGGCTCTGGAAACACCATATATTTT

V: TRBV7-2
J: TRBJ1-5
size: .
D: .
CDR3: CASSLAGLSGNQPQHF
DNA: TGTGCCAGCAGCTTAGCGGGGCTCTCGGGCAATCAGCCCCAGCATTTT

V: TRBV27
J: TRBJ2-7
size: .
D: .
CDR3: CASSWDFSYEQYF
DNA: TGTGCCAGCAGTTGGGACTTTTCCTACGAGCAGTACTTC

V: TRBV5-1
J: TRBJ1-6
size: .
D: TRBD1
CDR3: CASSRGQVLYSPLHF
DNA: TGCGCCAGCAGCAGGGGACAGGTCCTCTACTCACCCCTCCACTTT

V: TRBV4-3
J: TRBJ2-7
size: .
D: TRBD2
CDR3: CASSQLAGGTYEQYF
DNA: TGCGCCAGCAGCCAACTAGCGGGAGGGACTTACGAGCAGTACTTC

V: TRBV11-1
J: TRBJ2-3
size: .
D: TRBD2
CDR3: CASSLGLANTDTQYF
DNA: TGTGCCAGCAGCTTAGGACTAGCCAACACAGATACGCAGTATTTT

V: TRBV6-1
J: TRBJ2-7
size: .
D: TRBD2
CDR3: CASRTAGGYEQYF
DNA: TGTGCCAGCAGAACAGCGGGAGGCTACGAGCAGTACTTC

V: TRBV4-1
J: TRBJ1-4
size: .
D: .
CDR3: CASSQVGGSEKLFF
DNA: TGCGCCAGCAGCCAAGTCGGCGGATCCGAAAAACTGTTTTTT